This T cell receptor (beta chain) was sequenced during a study of T-cell reconstitution after alpha-beta-depleted transplantation in children. General study results and limits: Some patients' high day-60 TCRbeta diversity was attributed to recipient cells surviving conditioning. Reportedly, alpha-beta T cells present about two months post-transplant originated from several hundred expanded clones of graft origin. Newly made T cells mostly supplied T-cell counts and diversity one year after transplant.

The germline V gene has CDR1 DFQATT and CDR2 SNEGSKA (reference sequence). This CDR3 region has 13 residues. Trimming stripped 6 bases from V and 3 bases from J, with 9 bases between. Unique molecular identifiers were incorporated into the prepared TCRbeta library. MiXCR, applied by TCRdb to the PCR reads, yields one record per CDR3 protein. The sample has 600,000 to 700,000 distinct CDR3 sequences; roughly 14% are singletons. This clonotype was seen only a few times. What it binds is not known. The TCR comes from a girl aged 2 to 10 with congenital amegakaryocytic thrombocytopenia, due to receive a stem cell transplant. Here the sequenced sample was PBMCs, taken before TCRalphabeta/CD19-depleted stem cell transplant. The chain carries TRBV20-1 and TRBJ2-6; the D gene is possibly TRBD2 (6 bases). CDR3 DNA sequence: TGCAGTGCGCGGGGTGGTGGGGCCAACGTCCTGACTTTC. Its translation: CSARGGGANVLTF.